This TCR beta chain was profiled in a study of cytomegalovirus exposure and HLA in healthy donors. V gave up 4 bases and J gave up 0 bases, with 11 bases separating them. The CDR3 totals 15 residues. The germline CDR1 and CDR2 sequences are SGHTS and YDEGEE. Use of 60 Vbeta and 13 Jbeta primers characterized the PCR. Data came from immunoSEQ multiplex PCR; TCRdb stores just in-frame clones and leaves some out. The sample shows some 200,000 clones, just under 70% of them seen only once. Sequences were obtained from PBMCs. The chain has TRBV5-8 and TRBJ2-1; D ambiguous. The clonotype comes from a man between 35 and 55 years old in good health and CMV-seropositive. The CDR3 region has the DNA TGTGCCAGCAGCCCAACCCTTAGCTCCTACAATGAGCAGTTCTTC. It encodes CASSPTLSSYNEQFF.